This TCR beta chain was sequenced during a study of CD8+CD57+ T cells in acquired aplastic anemia. As for the study in general: Recorded DNA amounts for sorted CD4+ and CD8+ cells had an average of around 3.4 ug.

Using genomic DNA as the template, TCR beta VDJ and CDR3 profiling was carried out. TCRdb reprocessed the reads with MiXCR, giving one entry per CDR3 protein. Found here are about 180,000 distinct CDR3 sequences, more than 60% of them singletons; the top ten hold about 42%. Those patients picked for sequencing had displayed CD8+CD57+ cell expansion on flow cytometry. With no exception, the patients had severe acquired aplastic anemia. The CDR3 contains 15 residues. The junction had 8 bases not matched to a gene; V was cut back by 5 bases and J by 2 bases. Germline values: CDR1 SNHLY, CDR2 FYNNEI. This clonotype appeared a single time.

The rearrangement uses TRBV2 and TRBJ1-2; the match to TRBD1 covers 7 bases. The specimen was sorted CD4+, CD8+, or CD8+CD57+ T cells (not recorded which) from PBMCs. This receptor was taken from a human donor with aplastic anemia. CDR3 in DNA: TGTGCCAGCAGTCTTCGACAGGGTGAAAACTATGGCTACACCTTC. The encoded protein is CASSLRQGENYGYTF.